The entry that follows covers one T cell receptor (beta chain) sequence. Its antigen is unidentified. An assay was performed, and its level was deep. The authors distributed each subset's genomic DNA evenly over several immunoSEQ plates. The assay was immunoSEQ multiplex PCR, and TCRdb's table has in-frame clones only and misses some. The sample records some 490,000 clones, more than 65% being singletons. Per the germline V gene, CDR1 is SEHNR and CDR2 is FQNEAQ (reference sequence). The CDR3 totals 15 residues. V lost 5 bases and J lost 1, with 15 bases in between. This entry comes from a study of shared clonotypes between healthy human individuals. Study information: The study enrolled two women and three men aged 18 to 49. Study conclusions and caveats: With few donors, the genetic and exposure-history diversity represented was limited.

The source is a woman aged 40 to 49 in good health. Some clones in this sample may be carry-over from other donors' samples. Sequencing was done on a sample of PBMCs. The rearrangement links TRBV7-9 to TRBJ2-7, with unresolved D. DNA of the CDR3: TGTGCCAGCAGCCTAGGGCTCGGAGTTTCCTACGAGCAGTACTTC. The encoded protein is CASSLGLGVSYEQYF.